The 9 T cell receptor beta chains listed next were all sequenced from one sample in a study of T cell responses to AZD1222 COVID-19 vaccine. TCRdb's copy holds only in-frame clones and misses some; the assay was immunoSEQ multiplex PCR. In the table there are 100,000 to 150,000 clones, 88% of which are singletons. The specimen comprised peripheral blood, sampled on day 0 of AZD1222 vaccination. The origin of the receptors is an adult in good health.

The rearrangement links TRBV3-1 (or the pseudogene TRBV3-2) to TRBJ1-4; tentatively, D is TRBD1 (6 bases). CDR1 is LGHDT, CDR2 YNNKEL, per germline (reference sequence). V lost 0 bases to trimming and J lost 7 bases, with 9 bases between them. The length of the CDR3 is 14 residues. The CDR3 sequence: CASSQEGGGEKLFF. For the CDR3, the DNA is TGTGCCAGCAGCCAAGAGGGAGGGGGTGAAAAACTGTTTTTT.

The V gene is TRBV5-6, the J gene TRBJ1-2, with D hard to call. Trimming cost V 3 bases and J 8 bases, with 8 bases left between them. There are 11 residues in the CDR3. Germline values: CDR1 SGHDT, CDR2 YYEEEE. DNA of the CDR3: TGTGCCAGCAGCTCCTTATGGGGCTACACCTTC. Translating gives CASSSLWGYTF. The full variable domain, completed using reference TRBV5-6 and TRBJ1-2, is DAGVTQSPTHLIKTRGQQVTLRCSPKSGHDTVSWYQQALGQGPQFIFQYYEEEERQRGNFPDRFSGHQFPNYSSELNVNALLLGDSALYLCASSSLWGYTFGSGTRLTVV.

The rearrangement links TRBV11-2 to TRBJ2-7; 8 nucleotides agree with TRBD2. Losses at the gene ends were 3 bases for V and 7 bases for J; bases not matched to a gene: 11. Germline assignment: CDR1 SGHAT and CDR2 FQNNGV. This CDR3 is built from 15 residues. CDR3 DNA sequence: TGTGCCAGCAGCTTCGGGGCTAGCGGGTTCGGGGAGCAGTACTTC. Translating it yields CASSFGASGFGEQYF.

The chain carries TRBV11-1 and TRBJ2-5; 12 bases match TRBD2. This CDR3 is built from 15 residues. V was pared by 1 base and J by 4 bases, with 1 base of the junction left unmatched. The germline gives CDR1 SGHAT, CDR2 FQDESV (reference sequence). The CDR3: CASSLELAGGETQYF. The CDR3, as DNA: TGTGCCAGCAGCTTAGAACTAGCGGGAGGAGAGACCCAGTACTTC.

Remarks on this clone: At one end, the junction sequence differs from germline, possibly due to a read error. The genes are TRBV28 and TRBJ2-1, with TRBD2 identical over 9 bases. The CDR3 runs 12 residues. Per the germline V gene, CDR1 is MDHEN and CDR2 is SYDVKM. Written as DNA, the CDR3 is TGTGCCACTAGCGGGACCGAGGTTGAGAAGTTCTTC. Its protein is CATSGTEVEKFF.

This chain links TRBV4-2 with TRBJ1-5; D is possibly TRBD1 (6 bases). The V gene's germline CDR1 is LGHNA and CDR2 YNFKEQ. V dropped 4 bases and J dropped 5 bases, with 15 bases sitting between them. The CDR3 totals 15 residues. The CDR3 loop reads CASSLTGTTDQPQHF. In DNA, the CDR3 is TGTGCCAGCAGCCTTACCGGGACAACGGATCAGCCCCAGCATTTT.

This CDR3 is CASSLHESTLRNEQYF. CDR3 nucleotide sequence: TGTGCCAGCAGTTTGCACGAATCTACTCTAAGGAACGAGCAGTACTTC. The rearrangement joins TRBV27 to TRBJ2-7, with unresolved D. There are 16 residues in the CDR3. V was clipped by 3 bases and J by 5 bases, with 20 bases between them. CDR1 is MNHEY and CDR2 is SMNVEV in the germline V gene (reference sequence).

The V gene is TRBV2, the J gene TRBJ2-3; 7 bases match TRBD1. After removal of 2 bases from V and 4 bases from J, the junction contained 12 bases not matched to a gene. Germline V gene sequence: CDR1 SNHLY, CDR2 FYNNEI. The CDR3 has 17 amino acids. In nucleotides, the CDR3 is TGTGCCAGCAGTGAAAGGAGAAGGGGGCCGATCGCAGATACGCAGTATTTT. Translating it yields CASSERRRGPIADTQYF.

This rearrangement joins TRBV7-9 to TRBJ2-1; perhaps TRBD2 as D (6 bases). With 5 bases removed from V and 4 bases from J, the gap between germline ends came to 15 bases. Germline assignment: CDR1 SEHNR and CDR2 FQNEAQ (reference sequence). The CDR3 covers 15 residues. The DNA of the CDR3 is TGTGCCAGCAGCCGATATGACGGGGGATACAATGAGCAGTTCTTC. It is translated as CASSRYDGGYNEQFF.